This TCR beta chain came from a study of tumor T cells in aggressive B-cell lymphoma. TCRdb's table, derived via immunoSEQ multiplex PCR, lists solely in-frame clones and lacks some. The repertoire has around 4,500 clones, 90% to 95% of them found once; the top ten carry around 2.4%. Trimming removed 1 base at V and 2 bases at J, with 7 bases between. The CDR3 length is 14 residues. Germline V gene data show CDR1 as SGHTA and CDR2 as FQGTGA. The sequenced sample consisted of tumor tissue. This TCR came from an adult with diffuse large B cell lymphoma. This chain connects TRBV7-3 to TRBJ2-3; D is uncertain. CDR3 region: CASSLKQFTDTQYF. In DNA, the CDR3 is TGTGCCAGCAGCTTAAAACAGTTCACAGATACGCAGTATTTT.